These 26 T cell receptor beta chains originate from one sample sequenced in a study of OX40 agonist ivuxolimab in advanced cancers. Clones were sequenced by immunoSEQ multiplex PCR, and TCRdb holds only the in-frame ones, with some missing. The sample holds about 50,000 clones, roughly 89% seen once. This material consisted of CD4+ or CD8+ T cells sorted from blood, taken in a trial of the OX40 agonist ivuxolimab. These receptors all come from an adult with an advanced solid tumor such as melanoma, head and neck, liver or kidney cancer.

The CDR3 nucleotides are TGTGCCAGCAGTGGGGGACAGGGGTTCTACAATGAGCAGTTCTTC. Its protein product is CASSGGQGFYNEQFF. V gene TRBV28 combines with J gene TRBJ2-1, with 10 bases that match TRBD1. Looked up from germline, CDR1 is MDHEN and CDR2 is SYDVKM. Trimming removed 5 bases from V and 3 bases from J; junction bases left unmatched: 4. The CDR3 has 15 residues.

The chain has TRBV7-2 and TRBJ1-6; 7 bases agree with TRBD1. Germline loops: CDR1 SGHTA, CDR2 FQGNSA. This CDR3 is 14 amino acids long. J gave up 6 bases and V 5 bases, and 4 bases lay outside the gene matches. The CDR3 loop is CASSLRQGNSPLHF. CDR3 nucleotides: TGTGCCAGCAGCCTCCGACAGGGTAATTCACCCCTCCACTTT.

In its sample, this clone was seen once. The chain recombines TRBV30 with TRBJ1-6; D is undetermined. The CDR3 totals 13 residues. Germline V gene data show CDR1 as GTSNPN and CDR2 as SVGIG (reference sequence). V lost 3 bases, J lost 6 bases, and 9 bases lay in between. CDR3 nucleotide sequence: TGTGCCTGGAGAGGAAGAGCTAATTCACCCCTCCACTTT. It encodes CAWRGRANSPLHF.

The chain's CDR3 is CASSRIDSGNTIYF. Written as DNA, the CDR3 is TGTGCCAGTAGCCGGATCGACTCTGGAAACACCATATATTTT. The chain is built from TRBV19 and TRBJ1-3; D uncertain. Germline CDR1 is LNHDA and CDR2 is SQIVND (reference sequence). V was pared by 6 bases and J by 0 bases, with 9 bases between. This CDR3 comprises 14 residues.

CDR3 bases: TGTGCCAGCAATCCGGACAGGGGGTTGAACACTGAAGCTTTCTTT. As protein: CASNPDRGLNTEAFF. The chain combines TRBV7-9 with TRBJ1-1, with 10 bases aligning to TRBD1. This CDR3 has 15 amino acids. Germline V gene sequence: CDR1 SEHNR, CDR2 FQNEAQ (reference sequence). V was clipped by 7 bases and J by 0 bases; unmatched bases: 5.

The rearrangement uses TRBV6-1 and TRBJ1-1; D might be TRBD1 (5 bases). CDR3 length: 14 residues. Deletions cut 0 bases from V and 10 bases from J, with 15 bases between. The V gene's germline CDR1 is MNHNS and CDR2 SASEGT. CDR3 protein: CASSEAKGERGAFF. CDR3 DNA sequence: TGTGCCAGCAGTGAAGCGAAAGGGGAGAGAGGAGCTTTCTTT.

The V gene is TRBV5-5, the J gene TRBJ2-7, with TRBD1 matching over 8 bases. Germline trimming cut 3 bases from V and 1 base from J; bases unmatched to any gene: 3. This CDR3 is 14 amino acids long. The V gene's germline CDR1 is SGHKS and CDR2 YYEKEE (reference sequence). The CDR3 loop is CASSSQGASYEQYF. For the CDR3, the DNA is TGTGCCAGCAGCTCCCAGGGGGCTTCCTACGAGCAGTACTTC.

The V and J genes are TRBV9 and TRBJ1-2; D is perhaps TRBD1 (5 bases). Per germline, CDR1 SGDLS and CDR2 YYNGEE. Trimming took off 7 bases at V and 3 bases at J, with 13 bases between the two ends. The CDR3 is 13 residues long. This chain's CDR3 is CASPRRGDYGYTF. The CDR3 DNA follows: TGTGCCAGCCCCAGGCGGGGGGACTATGGCTACACCTTC.

This rearrangement joins TRBV7-8 to TRBJ2-7, with D possibly matching TRBD1 (6 bases). The V and J ends lost 1 base and 2 bases respectively, with 12 bases between them. The CDR3 has 15 residues. CDR1 SGHVS and CDR2 FQNEAQ come from the germline V gene. CDR3 in DNA: TGTGCCAGCAGCTTAGTAGCAGGGGTAACCTACGAGCAGTACTTC. This encodes CASSLVAGVTYEQYF. Looking up the rest from reference TRBV7-8 and TRBJ2-7 gives the full variable domain: GAGVSQSPRYKVAKRGQDVALRCDPISGHVSLFWYQQALGQGPEFLTYFQNEAQLDKSGLPSDRFFAERPEGSVSTLKIQRTQQEDSAVYLCASSLVAGVTYEQYFGPGTRLTVT.

J is TRBJ2-7 and V is TRBV6-1; D is perhaps TRBD1 (6 bases). With 6 bases removed from V and 6 bases from J, the gap between germline ends came to 15 bases. Germline V lookup: CDR1 MNHNS, CDR2 SASEGT. The CDR3 has 13 residues. CDR3 DNA: TGTGCCAGCAGGGCAGGACAGACTGCCGAGCAGTACTTC. Translating it yields CASRAGQTAEQYF.

This clone was recorded a few times. The chain combines TRBV15 with TRBJ2-3, with TRBD2 matching 8 bases. The CDR3 covers 17 residues. The germline gives CDR1 LNHNV, CDR2 YYDKDF (reference sequence). Germline trimming cut 0 bases from V and 1 base from J; bases unmatched to any gene: 6. The DNA for the CDR3 is TGTGCCACCAGCAGAGACAAGGGACTAGGCGGCACAGATACGCAGTATTTT. Translated: CATSRDKGLGGTDTQYF.

The chain uses TRBV9 and TRBJ2-1; the D is unclear. The V end lost 0 bases, the J end lost 0 bases, and 7 bases lay between the germline ends. This CDR3 is 15 amino acids long. Looked up from germline, CDR1 is SGDLS and CDR2 is YYNGEE. Written as DNA, the CDR3 is TGTGCCAGCAGCGTAGACCGGAGCTCCTACAATGAGCAGTTCTTC. It encodes CASSVDRSSYNEQFF.

This chain links TRBV27 with TRBJ1-5; D gene ambiguous. Germline values: CDR1 MNHEY, CDR2 SMNVEV (reference sequence). The CDR3 is made up of 15 amino acids. With 8 bases removed from V and 6 bases from J, the gap between germline ends came to 20 bases. The CDR3 DNA is TGTGCCAGCCGTCCAGAGAGGGTCCTAGGTCAGCCCCAGCATTTT. Translated, it gives CASRPERVLGQPQHF.

The J gene is TRBJ2-7, the V gene TRBV19; no clear D gene. The CDR3 length is 14 residues. V lost 5 bases and J 0 bases, leaving 11 bases between the germline ends. CDR1 is LNHDA and CDR2 is SQIVND in the germline V gene (reference sequence). CDR3 region: CASSAQTFSYEQYF. In DNA, the CDR3 is TGTGCCAGTAGTGCCCAGACATTCTCCTACGAGCAGTACTTC.

The CDR3 DNA sequence: TGTGCCAGCAGCCCAGGACTCAATGAGCAGTTCTTC. Translation: CASSPGLNEQFF. The rearrangement uses TRBV11-3 and TRBJ2-1; D is perhaps TRBD2 (5 bases). This CDR3 contains 12 residues. V lost 5 bases, J lost 6 bases, and 8 bases lay in between. Germline V gene data show CDR1 as SGHNT and CDR2 as YENEEA.

The chain recombines TRBV18 with TRBJ1-4; D is unresolved. The CDR3 contains 16 residues. The germline gives CDR1 KGHSH, CDR2 LQKENI. V was trimmed by 6 bases and J by 0 bases, leaving 14 bases between them. The CDR3 DNA is TGTGCCAGCTCCCCCGTGCAGCCCGCAACTAATGAAAAACTGTTTTTT. Its translation is CASSPVQPATNEKLFF.

V gene TRBV19 combines with J gene TRBJ1-5, with TRBD1 as a possible D gene (5 bases). Trimming took 5 bases from V and 6 from J, leaving 11 bases between them. The CDR3 spans 13 residues. Germline CDR1 is LNHDA and CDR2 is SQIVND (reference sequence). CDR3 region: CASSWSGPQPQHF. The CDR3 DNA follows: TGTGCCAGTAGTTGGTCAGGGCCTCAGCCCCAGCATTTT.

This chain links TRBV28 with TRBJ1-1; 10 nucleotides line up with TRBD1. CDR3 length: 15 amino acids. Germline assignment: CDR1 MDHEN and CDR2 SYDVKM. After removal of 6 bases from V and 8 bases from J, the junction contained 12 bases not matched to a gene. For the CDR3, the DNA is TGTGCCAGCAGGTCAAGTAGGACAGGGGGTCAAGAAGCTTTCTTT. Its translation is CASRSSRTGGQEAFF.

This chain uses TRBV5-1 with TRBJ2-1; 12 nucleotides agree with TRBD2. This CDR3 has 16 residues. Per germline, CDR1 SGHRS and CDR2 YFSETQ. Losses at the gene ends were 0 bases for V and 7 bases for J; bases not matched to a gene: 5. The CDR3 region is CASSLGLAGDSNEQFF. The CDR3 DNA is TGCGCCAGCAGCTTGGGACTAGCGGGAGACTCAAATGAGCAGTTCTTC.

CDR3 sequence (DNA): TGTGCCAGCAGCCGGGCGGCAGCTGGAAACACCATATATTTT. Translation gives CASSRAAAGNTIYF. The V and J genes are TRBV16 and TRBJ1-3; D is uncertain. CDR1 is KGHSY and CDR2 is FQNENV in the germline V gene. Between the trimmed V and J ends, which lost 4 bases and 2 bases, there was a span of 9 bases. The CDR3 spans 14 residues. The full variable domain, in which reference TRBV16 and TRBJ1-3 provide the parts outside the CDR3, is GEEVAQTPKHLVRGEGQKAKLYCAPIKGHSYVFWYQQVLKNEFKFLISFQNENVFDETGMPKERFSAKCLPNSPCSLEIQATKLEDSAVYFCASSRAAAGNTIYFGEGSWLTVV.

This clone was recorded only once. The V call is TRBV2, the J call TRBJ1-2, with 7 bases identical to TRBD1. The germline V gene has CDR1 SNHLY and CDR2 FYNNEI. The V gene end was trimmed by 5 bases and the J gene end by 4 bases; junction bases not matched to a gene: 4. This CDR3 region has 13 residues. The CDR3 loop reads CASSYRGGYGYTF. CDR3 sequence (DNA): TGTGCCAGCAGTTACAGGGGAGGCTATGGCTACACCTTC.

The gene calls are TRBV2 and TRBJ2-5; TRBD2 matches 11 bases. CDR1 is SNHLY and CDR2 is FYNNEI in the germline V gene. There are 13 residues in the CDR3. J lost 4 bases, V lost 8 bases, and 3 bases had no gene match. CDR3 sequence: CASATSGRETQYF. In DNA form, the CDR3 reads TGTGCCAGCGCCACTAGCGGGAGAGAGACCCAGTACTTC.

DNA for the CDR3: TGTGCCAGTAGTACAAGGCTCGGGACAGGGTTCTATGGCTACACCTTC. Translating gives CASSTRLGTGFYGYTF. The chain couples TRBV19 to TRBJ1-2; 9 bases line up with TRBD1. Germline V gene data show CDR1 as LNHDA and CDR2 as SQIVND (reference sequence). J lost 4 bases, V lost 4 bases, and 10 bases had no gene match. This CDR3 has 16 residues. The full variable domain, in which reference TRBV19 and TRBJ1-2 provide the parts outside the CDR3, is DGGITQSPKYLFRKEGQNVTLSCEQNLNHDAMYWYRQDPGQGLRLIYYSQIVNDFQKGDIAEGYSVSREKKESFPLTVTSAQKNPTAFYLCASSTRLGTGFYGYTFGSGTRLTVV.

The chain joins TRBV10-3 to TRBJ1-1; D might be TRBD1 (5 bases). Germline V lookup: CDR1 ENHRY, CDR2 SYGVKD. The CDR3 has 13 residues. Trimming removed 11 bases at V and 4 bases at J, with 17 bases between. In DNA, the CDR3 is TGTGCCTCCTCACGGGTCGGGGGCACTGAAGCTTTCTTT. Translating gives CASSRVGGTEAFF.

The V gene is TRBV6-5, the J gene TRBJ1-2; D remains unclear. Trimming took 0 bases from V and 2 from J, leaving 1 base between them. Germline V gives CDR1 MNHEY, CDR2 SVGAGI. The CDR3 is 12 residues long. The CDR3 coding sequence is TGTGCCAGCAGTTACTCGAACTATGGCTACACCTTC. Protein product: CASSYSNYGYTF.

The chain couples TRBV28 to TRBJ2-4; 9 bases match TRBD1. Germline assignment: CDR1 MDHEN and CDR2 SYDVKM. V was clipped by 5 bases and J by 3 bases; unmatched bases: 5. This CDR3 spans 15 amino acids. The CDR3 sequence is CASSPTTGGKNIQYF. The CDR3 nucleotides read TGTGCCAGCAGTCCCACGACAGGGGGCAAAAACATTCAGTACTTC.